The entry below gives a single T cell receptor beta chain sequence along with its context. Germline lookup yields CDR1 MNHNS and CDR2 SASEGT. The trim removed 3 bases at V and 3 bases at J, leaving 6 bases unmatched. This CDR3 is 16 amino acids long. The sample comes from a study of blood T cell repertoires in COVID-19. For the study at large: T cells, B-cell-depleted T cells, or PBMCs supplied cDNA or gDNA.

Original methodology: Researchers report that nucleated cell counts were estimated from reference gene primer amplification. Assay: immunoSEQ multiplex PCR; the TCRdb copy retains only in-frame clones and omits some. V and J calls and clone size follow that table, whereas D and trimming were derived from the DNA. Here the sample spans about 62,000 clones, 80% to 90% being singletons. This sequence was found in an older woman with COVID-19, enrolled during active disease. V is TRBV6-1 and J is TRBJ2-4; 9 nucleotides agree with TRBD1. Input material: peripheral blood. The CDR3, as DNA: TGTGCCAGCAGTGACGTGACAGGGGGGGACAAAAACATTCAGTACTTC. Protein: CASSDVTGGDKNIQYF.